These 30 T cell receptor beta chains were sequenced from one sample in a study of blood T cell repertoires in COVID-19. The repertoire was sequenced with immunoSEQ multiplex PCR; TCRdb's copy has only in-frame clones and lacks some. The repertoire consists of more than 200,000 clones, with about four fifths occurring once and the leading ten covering approximately 9.1%. The source material was peripheral blood. The receptor source for this set is a man aged 80 or over with acute or convalescent COVID-19.

In its sample, this clone was seen once. The gene calls are TRBV7-3 and TRBJ2-1; TRBD1 might be the D (5 bases). The CDR3 spans 15 residues. The germline CDR1 and CDR2 sequences are SGHTA and FQGTGA. Trimming shortened V by 6 bases and J by 0 bases, and 12 bases separated the two germline ends. For the CDR3, the DNA is TGTGCCAGCAGTCTTGACAGAGCCTCCTACAATGAGCAGTTCTTC. It encodes CASSLDRASYNEQFF.

This sequence joins TRBV19 and TRBJ2-5; TRBD1 might be the D (6 bases). V gave up 4 bases and J gave up 1 base, with 16 bases separating them. This CDR3 contains 16 residues. The germline gives CDR1 LNHDA, CDR2 SQIVND (reference sequence). For the CDR3, the DNA is TGTGCCAGTAGTAGATGGAACCACAGGGCCCAAGAGACCCAGTACTTC. Residues: CASSRWNHRAQETQYF.

The rearrangement uses TRBV5-1 and TRBJ2-2; D may be TRBD2 (5 bases). V lost 6 bases, J lost 5 bases, and 23 bases lay in between. CDR3 length equals 17 residues. CDR1 is SGHRS, CDR2 YFSETQ, per germline. CDR3 sequence (DNA): TGCGCCAGCAAAAATAACTATGGGGTTTCGGGGACCGGGGAGCTGTTTTTT. This translates into CASKNNYGVSGTGELFF.

This clone was observed a few times. V gene TRBV2 combines with J gene TRBJ1-6, with 7 bases matching TRBD1. V lost 10 bases to trimming and J lost 2 bases; unmatched junction nucleotides: 5. Germline V gene data show CDR1 as SNHLY and CDR2 as FYNNEI. CDR3 size: 14 residues. The CDR3 nucleotides read TGTGCCACAAAGGGGGCGGCCTATAATTCACCCCTCCACTTT. Protein product: CATKGAAYNSPLHF.

The gene calls are TRBV21-1 and TRBJ1-3. TRBV21-1 is a known pseudogene. The CDR3 sequence is 17 residues long. The CDR3 nucleotides read TGTGCCAGCAGCAAAGAGGACTGTGAAAGCTCTGGAAACACCATATATTTT. This gives the protein CASSKEDCESSGNTIYF.

The chain uses TRBV25-1 and TRBJ1-1; D may be TRBD1 (6 bases). CDR1 is MGHDK and CDR2 is SYGVNS in the germline V gene. The CDR3 has 16 residues. Trimming cost V 8 bases and J 0 bases, with 19 bases left between them. CDR3: CASRGTGRVLNTEAFF. CDR3 nucleotide sequence: TGTGCCAGCCGAGGAACAGGGAGGGTCTTGAACACTGAAGCTTTCTTT.

As to this clone: The junction shows a germline mismatch at one end, possibly a read error. The V and J genes are TRBV5-8 and TRBJ1-5; D remains ambiguous. Germline CDR1 SGHTS, CDR2 YDEGEE. The length of the CDR3 is 14 residues. In DNA form, the CDR3 reads TGTGCCAGCCGCTTAAAACGGGGCAATCAGCCCCAGCATTTT. Protein sequence: CASRLKRGNQPQHF.

This chain joins TRBV21-1 and TRBJ2-7; TRBD2, as called in the table, went unchecked against the DNA. TRBV21-1 is designated a pseudogene. This CDR3 comprises 16 residues. The CDR3 DNA is TGTGCCAGCAGCAAAGATACACTAGCGGGGGCCTACGAGCAGTACTTC. The encoded protein is CASSKDTLAGAYEQYF.

The V call is TRBV2, the J call TRBJ1-5, with no clear D. Germline CDR1 reads SNHLY; CDR2 reads FYNNEI. The CDR3 is 15 amino acids. Trimming cost V 6 bases and J 0 bases, with 12 bases left between them. The chain's CDR3 is CASRAEHHSNQPQHF. The CDR3 region has the DNA TGTGCCAGCAGAGCGGAACATCATAGCAATCAGCCCCAGCATTTT.

This rearrangement joins TRBV19 to TRBJ2-7; TRBD2 might be the D (6 bases). CDR3 length: 13 residues. CDR1 and CDR2 (germline): LNHDA, SQIVND (reference sequence). V was clipped by 6 bases and J by 2 bases, with 11 bases between them. CDR3 nucleotides: TGTGCCAGTAGCAGGACGGGGGCCTACGAGCAGTACTTC. Its translation is CASSRTGAYEQYF.

This clone occurred once. V gene TRBV6-1 combines with J gene TRBJ2-7; a weak D match, TRBD2 (6 bases). V was clipped by 2 bases and J by 2 bases, with 16 bases between them. CDR3 length: 16 amino acids. Germline CDR1 and CDR2: MNHNS and SASEGT. CDR3 in amino acids: CASSEQGGAPTYEQYF. The CDR3 nucleotides are TGTGCCAGCAGTGAACAGGGAGGCGCCCCCACCTACGAGCAGTACTTC.

This chain joins TRBV5-1 and TRBJ2-7; 7 bases line up with TRBD1. The germline CDR1 and CDR2 sequences are SGHRS and YFSETQ. CDR3 length: 15 residues. V shed 4 bases, J shed 6 bases, and the junction held 13 bases outside the gene matches. The CDR3 DNA sequence: TGCGCCAGCAGCAATACAGGGGCGCAGGGCTCCGAGCAGTACTTC. Protein product: CASSNTGAQGSEQYF. The variable domain in full, with the rest retrieved from reference TRBV5-1 and TRBJ2-7, is KAGVTQTPRYLIKTRGQQVTLSCSPISGHRSVSWYQQTPGQGLQFLFEYFSETQRNKGNFPGRFSGRQFSNSRSEMNVSTLELGDSALYLCASSNTGAQGSEQYFGPGTRLTVT.

The chain uses TRBV19 and TRBJ2-3; TRBD2 might be the D (5 bases). Deletions cut 1 base from V and 5 bases from J, with 16 bases between. The CDR3 has 16 residues. The germline V gene has CDR1 LNHDA and CDR2 SQIVND (reference sequence). CDR3 sequence (DNA): TGTGCCAGTAGTATAGGTAGAGGGAGCATATTAGATACGCAGTATTTT. Translating it yields CASSIGRGSILDTQYF.

For the CDR3, the DNA is TGTGCCAGCAGCCGGGACAGAGGCGGCTACACCTTC. It is translated as CASSRDRGGYTF. The V and J genes are TRBV2 and TRBJ1-2; TRBD1 agrees at 7 bases. V lost 6 bases and J lost 8; bases outside the gene matches: 6. Germline loops: CDR1 SNHLY, CDR2 FYNNEI. This CDR3 is 12 amino acids long.

V and J are TRBV29-1 and TRBJ1-6; the D is unclear. In germline, CDR1 is SQVTM, CDR2 ANQGSEA. V lost 2 bases and J lost 10, with 12 bases in between. The CDR3 length is 13 residues. The DNA of the CDR3 is TGCAGCGTTGAAACGGGGAAGGGATCACCCCTCCACTTT. Its translation is CSVETGKGSPLHF.

The V gene is TRBV20-1, the J gene TRBJ1-5; TRBD1 matches 7 bases. V dropped 3 bases and J dropped 1; count of bases not matched to a gene: 3. The CDR3 consists of 14 residues. Looked up from germline, CDR1 is DFQATT and CDR2 is SNEGSKA (reference sequence). CDR3 in DNA: TGCAGTGCTAGTAGGACAGGAAGCAATCAGCCCCAGCATTTT. Translated: CSASRTGSNQPQHF.

The genes are TRBV5-6 and TRBJ1-6, with D perhaps TRBD1 (5 bases). The CDR3 spans 17 residues. V was shortened by 0 bases and J by 6 bases, with 16 bases between the two germline ends. Germline V gene data show CDR1 as SGHDT and CDR2 as YYEEEE. CDR3 nucleotide sequence: TGTGCCAGCAGCTTGGCGGGGGTCCGGGTGAGTAATTCACCCCTCCACTTT. Amino acids: CASSLAGVRVSNSPLHF.

A few counts support this clone. V and J are TRBV6-6 and TRBJ2-3, with unresolved D. Trimming stripped 10 bases from V and 3 bases from J, with 8 bases between. This CDR3 contains 11 residues. Germline CDR1 is MNHNY and CDR2 is SVGAGI (reference sequence). The DNA for the CDR3 is TGTGCCACCCTTAAAACAGATACGCAGTATTTT. This encodes CATLKTDTQYF.

The genes are TRBV5-1 and TRBJ2-2, with 7 nucleotides matching TRBD2. The trim removed 0 bases at V and 5 bases at J, leaving 4 bases unmatched. The V gene's germline CDR1 is SGHRS and CDR2 YFSETQ. The CDR3 length is 15 residues. CDR3 coding DNA: TGCGCCAGCAGCTTGGGGAGCGGGGCTACCGGGGAGCTGTTTTTT. Translated, it gives CASSLGSGATGELFF.

This chain connects TRBV27 to TRBJ1-1; 10 positions match TRBD1. Germline CDR1 is MNHEY and CDR2 is SMNVEV (reference sequence). The CDR3 consists of 14 residues. V shed 10 bases, J shed 1 base, and the junction held 6 bases outside the gene matches. The CDR3 DNA follows: TGTGCCACCCGGGACAGGGGAACGAACACTGAAGCTTTCTTT. Amino acid sequence: CATRDRGTNTEAFF.

V gene TRBV5-1 combines with J gene TRBJ1-1, with D possibly TRBD1 on 6 matching bases. Looked up from germline, CDR1 is SGHRS and CDR2 is YFSETQ. Trimming shortened V by 3 bases and J by 3 bases, and 12 bases separated the two germline ends. The CDR3 contains 14 residues. The CDR3 DNA reads as TGCGCCAGCAGCTCACAGGGTATGGACACTGAAGCTTTCTTT. Translating gives CASSSQGMDTEAFF.

V gene TRBV7-9 combines with J gene TRBJ2-7; D is unresolved. CDR1 is SEHNR and CDR2 is FQNEAQ in the germline V gene (reference sequence). Trimming cost V 5 bases and J 0 bases, with 8 bases left between them. This CDR3 contains 13 residues. Written as DNA, the CDR3 is TGTGCCAGCAGCCCGACGGGCTCCTACGAGCAGTACTTC. Translation: CASSPTGSYEQYF.

The chain is built from TRBV28 and TRBJ1-2; D not certain. The germline CDR1 and CDR2 sequences are MDHEN and SYDVKM. CDR3 size: 12 residues. V was cut by 5 bases and J by 8 bases, with 12 bases left in between. The CDR3, as DNA: TGTGCCAGCAGTGGGAGCGTCCAGGGCTACACCTTC. Encoded protein: CASSGSVQGYTF.

The chain recombines TRBV28 with TRBJ2-5; 8 bases are a match to TRBD1. This CDR3 comprises 15 residues. The germline CDR1 and CDR2 sequences are MDHEN and SYDVKM. Unmatched junction bases numbered 7, after V lost 5 bases and J lost 2 bases. CDR3 nucleotide sequence: TGTGCCAGCAGTATAGGGACAGGACAACAAGAGACCCAGTACTTC. Translating gives CASSIGTGQQETQYF.

The chain employs TRBV19 and TRBJ2-2, with a tentative D call TRBD1 (5 bases). Trimming took off 5 bases at V and 1 base at J, with 8 bases between the two ends. CDR1 and CDR2 (germline): LNHDA, SQIVND (reference sequence). The CDR3 covers 14 residues. The CDR3 sequence is CASSSQGNTGELFF. CDR3 coding DNA: TGTGCCAGTAGTTCGCAGGGGAACACCGGGGAGCTGTTTTTT. Complete variable domain (other parts from reference TRBV19 and TRBJ2-2): DGGITQSPKYLFRKEGQNVTLSCEQNLNHDAMYWYRQDPGQGLRLIYYSQIVNDFQKGDIAEGYSVSREKKESFPLTVTSAQKNPTAFYLCASSSQGNTGELFFGEGSRLTVL.

This clone was seen more than once but under ten times. The J gene is TRBJ1-3, the V gene TRBV7-9; maybe TRBD1 (5 bases). The CDR3 has 16 residues. The germline CDR1 and CDR2 sequences are SEHNR and FQNEAQ (reference sequence). V shed 1 base and J shed 6 bases, with 16 bases lying between them. The CDR3 DNA reads as TGTGCCAGCAGCTTAGGCGACAGTCGATCGTTAAACACCATATATTTT. As protein: CASSLGDSRSLNTIYF.

This clone was observed a few times. The chain uses TRBV28 and TRBJ1-2; the match to TRBD1 covers 9 bases. The CDR3 runs 15 residues. V was pared by 4 bases and J by 5 bases, with 8 bases of the junction left unmatched. Germline-derived CDR1 and CDR2 are MDHEN and SYDVKM. CDR3 in DNA: TGTGCCAGCAGTTCCGGACAGGGGAGCAGGTATGGCTACACCTTC. Protein sequence: CASSSGQGSRYGYTF.

The chain uses TRBV5-1 and TRBJ2-7; D unresolved. CDR3 size: 13 residues. V gave up 5 bases and J gave up 7 bases, with 16 bases separating them. Germline assignment: CDR1 SGHRS and CDR2 YFSETQ. The CDR3 spells CASRLGTTGEQYF. CDR3 nucleotide sequence: TGCGCCAGCAGACTCGGAACGACCGGGGAGCAGTACTTC.

The chain combines TRBV7-9 with TRBJ1-2; D is undetermined. The V gene lost 5 bases and the J gene lost 0 bases, with 13 bases spanning the gap. Germline V lookup: CDR1 SEHNR, CDR2 FQNEAQ (reference sequence). The CDR3 is made up of 15 amino acids. CDR3 bases: TGTGCCAGCAGCCGTTCCGGTACCCCTAACTATGGCTACACCTTC. It yields the protein CASSRSGTPNYGYTF.

The rearrangement uses TRBV27 and TRBJ2-3; perhaps TRBD2 as D (5 bases). The CDR3 loop spans 16 amino acids. CDR1 is MNHEY and CDR2 is SMNVEV in the germline V gene (reference sequence). V lost 6 bases to trimming and J lost 1 base, with 17 bases between them. The CDR3 sequence: CASRSLGGKGTDTQYF. The CDR3 DNA reads TGTGCCAGCAGGTCACTAGGTGGTAAGGGCACAGATACGCAGTATTTT.